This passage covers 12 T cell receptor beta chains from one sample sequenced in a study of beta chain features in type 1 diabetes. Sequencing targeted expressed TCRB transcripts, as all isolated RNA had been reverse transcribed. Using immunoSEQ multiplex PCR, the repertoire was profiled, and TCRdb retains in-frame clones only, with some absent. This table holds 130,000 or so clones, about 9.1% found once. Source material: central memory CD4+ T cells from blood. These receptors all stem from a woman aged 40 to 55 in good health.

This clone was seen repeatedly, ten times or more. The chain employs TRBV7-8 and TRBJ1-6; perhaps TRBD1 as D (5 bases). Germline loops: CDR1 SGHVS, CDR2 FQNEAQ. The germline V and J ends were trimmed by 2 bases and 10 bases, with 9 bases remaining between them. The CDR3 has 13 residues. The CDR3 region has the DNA TGTGCCAGCAGCTTACAGGAGGGGTCACCCCTCCACTTT. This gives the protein CASSLQEGSPLHF. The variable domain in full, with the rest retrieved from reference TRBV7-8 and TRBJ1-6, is GAGVSQSPRYKVAKRGQDVALRCDPISGHVSLFWYQQALGQGPEFLTYFQNEAQLDKSGLPSDRFFAERPEGSVSTLKIQRTQQEDSAVYLCASSLQEGSPLHFGNGTRLTVT.

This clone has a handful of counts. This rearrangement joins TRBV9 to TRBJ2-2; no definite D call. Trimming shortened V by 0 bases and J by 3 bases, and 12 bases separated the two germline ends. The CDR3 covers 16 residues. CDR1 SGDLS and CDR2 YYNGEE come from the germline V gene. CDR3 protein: CASSVGLLADTGELFF. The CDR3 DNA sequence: TGTGCCAGCAGCGTAGGTCTGTTGGCGGACACCGGGGAGCTGTTTTTT.

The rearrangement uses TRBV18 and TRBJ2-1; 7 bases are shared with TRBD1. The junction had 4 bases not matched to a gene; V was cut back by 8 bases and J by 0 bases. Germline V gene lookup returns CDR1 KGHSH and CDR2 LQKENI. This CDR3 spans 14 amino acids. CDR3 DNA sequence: TGTGCCAGCGCCGGACAGGTCTCCTACAATGAGCAGTTCTTC. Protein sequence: CASAGQVSYNEQFF.

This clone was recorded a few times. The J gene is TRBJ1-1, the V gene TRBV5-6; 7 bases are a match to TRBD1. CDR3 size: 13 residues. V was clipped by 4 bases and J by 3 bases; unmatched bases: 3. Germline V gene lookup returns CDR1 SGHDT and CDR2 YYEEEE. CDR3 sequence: CASSGTGDTEAFF. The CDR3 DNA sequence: TGTGCCAGCAGCGGCACAGGGGACACTGAAGCTTTCTTT.

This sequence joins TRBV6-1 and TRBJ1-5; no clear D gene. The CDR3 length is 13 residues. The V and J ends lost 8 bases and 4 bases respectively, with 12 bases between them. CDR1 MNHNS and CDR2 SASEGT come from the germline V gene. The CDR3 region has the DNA TGTGCCAGCGCCCGGGAGGAGAATCAGCCCCAGCATTTT. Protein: CASAREENQPQHF.

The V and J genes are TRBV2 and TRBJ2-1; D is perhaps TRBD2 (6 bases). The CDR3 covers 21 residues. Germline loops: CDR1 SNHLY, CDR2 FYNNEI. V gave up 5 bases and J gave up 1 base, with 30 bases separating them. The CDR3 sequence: CASSISSALAGSGRSYNEQFF. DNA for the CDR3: TGTGCCAGCAGTATCAGTTCGGCCCTGGCGGGGTCCGGACGATCCTACAATGAGCAGTTCTTC.

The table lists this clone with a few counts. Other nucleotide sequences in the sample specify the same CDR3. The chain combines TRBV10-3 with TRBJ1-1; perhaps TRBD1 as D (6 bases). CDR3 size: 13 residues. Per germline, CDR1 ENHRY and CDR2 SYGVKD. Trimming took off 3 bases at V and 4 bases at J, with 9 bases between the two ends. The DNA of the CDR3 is TGTGCCATCAGTGACCAGGGGAGCACTGAAGCTTTCTTT. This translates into CAISDQGSTEAFF.

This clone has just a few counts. The CDR3 DNA is TGCGCCAGCAGCTTGGTACCGGGAGATAATTCACCCCTCCACTTT. Translation: CASSLVPGDNSPLHF. The chain uses TRBV5-1 and TRBJ1-6; D uncertain. The CDR3 spans 15 residues. Trimming pared 0 bases from V and 5 bases from J, leaving 9 bases between. Germline lookup yields CDR1 SGHRS and CDR2 YFSETQ.

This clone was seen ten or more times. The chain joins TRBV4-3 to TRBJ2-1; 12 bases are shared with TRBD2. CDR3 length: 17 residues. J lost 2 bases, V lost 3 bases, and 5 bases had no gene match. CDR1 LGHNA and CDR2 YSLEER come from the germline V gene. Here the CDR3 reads CASSQASGGGAYNEQFF. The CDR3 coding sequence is TGCGCCAGCAGCCAGGCTAGCGGGGGGGGTGCCTACAATGAGCAGTTCTTC.

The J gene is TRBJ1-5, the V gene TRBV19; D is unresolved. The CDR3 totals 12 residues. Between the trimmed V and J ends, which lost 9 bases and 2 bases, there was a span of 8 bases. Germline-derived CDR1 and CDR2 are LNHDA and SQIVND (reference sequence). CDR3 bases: TGTGCCAGCCGCGTGGGCAATCAGCCCCAGCATTTT. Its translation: CASRVGNQPQHF.

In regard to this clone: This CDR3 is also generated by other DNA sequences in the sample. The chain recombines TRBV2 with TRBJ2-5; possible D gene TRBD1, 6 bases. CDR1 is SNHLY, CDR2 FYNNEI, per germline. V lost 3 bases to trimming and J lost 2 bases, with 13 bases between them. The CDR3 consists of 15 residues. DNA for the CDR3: TGTGCCAGCAGTGACCCGGGTCAGGGGCAAGAGACCCAGTACTTC. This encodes CASSDPGQGQETQYF.

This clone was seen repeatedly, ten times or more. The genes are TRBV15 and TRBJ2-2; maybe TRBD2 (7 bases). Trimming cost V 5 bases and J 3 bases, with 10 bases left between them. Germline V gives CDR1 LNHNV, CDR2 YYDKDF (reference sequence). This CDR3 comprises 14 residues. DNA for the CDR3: TGTGCCACCAGCGCGGGGGCCTACACCGGGGAGCTGTTTTTT. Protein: CATSAGAYTGELFF.